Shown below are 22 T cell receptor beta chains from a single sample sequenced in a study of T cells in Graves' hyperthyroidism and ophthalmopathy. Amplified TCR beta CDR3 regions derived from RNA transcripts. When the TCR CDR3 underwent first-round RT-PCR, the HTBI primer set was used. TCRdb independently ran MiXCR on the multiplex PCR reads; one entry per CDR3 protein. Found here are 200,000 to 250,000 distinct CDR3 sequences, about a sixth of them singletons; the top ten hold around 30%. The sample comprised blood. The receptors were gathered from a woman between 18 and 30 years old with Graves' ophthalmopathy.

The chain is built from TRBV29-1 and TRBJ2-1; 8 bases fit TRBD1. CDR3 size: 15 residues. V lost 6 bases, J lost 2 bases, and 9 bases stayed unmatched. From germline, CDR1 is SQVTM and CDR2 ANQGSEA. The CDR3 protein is CSVKIWDRPYNEQFF. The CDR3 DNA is TGCAGCGTGAAGATTTGGGACAGGCCCTACAATGAGCAGTTCTTC.

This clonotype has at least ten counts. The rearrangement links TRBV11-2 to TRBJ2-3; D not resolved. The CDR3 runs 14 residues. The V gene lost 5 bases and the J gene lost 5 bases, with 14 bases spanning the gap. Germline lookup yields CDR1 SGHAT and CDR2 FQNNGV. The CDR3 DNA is TGTGCCAGCAGCACCCCCATTCTGGGAGATACGCAGTATTTT. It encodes CASSTPILGDTQYF. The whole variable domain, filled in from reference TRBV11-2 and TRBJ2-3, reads EAGVAQSPRYKIIEKRQSVAFWCNPISGHATLYWYQQILGQGPKLLIQFQNNGVVDDSQLPKDRFSAERLKGVDSTLKIQPAKLEDSAVYLCASSTPILGDTQYFGPGTRLTVL.

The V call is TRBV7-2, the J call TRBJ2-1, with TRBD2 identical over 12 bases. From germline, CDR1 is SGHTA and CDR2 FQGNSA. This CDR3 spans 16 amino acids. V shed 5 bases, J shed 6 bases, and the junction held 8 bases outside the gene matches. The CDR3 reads CASSPRTSGDSNEQFF. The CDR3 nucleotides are TGTGCCAGCAGCCCCCGGACTAGCGGGGATAGCAATGAGCAGTTCTTC. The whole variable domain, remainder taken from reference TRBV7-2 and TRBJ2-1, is GAGVSQSPSNKVTEKGKDVELRCDPISGHTALYWYRQSLGQGLEFLIYFQGNSAPDKSGLPSDRFSAERTGGSVSTLTIQRTQQEDSAVYLCASSPRTSGDSNEQFFGPGTRLTVL.

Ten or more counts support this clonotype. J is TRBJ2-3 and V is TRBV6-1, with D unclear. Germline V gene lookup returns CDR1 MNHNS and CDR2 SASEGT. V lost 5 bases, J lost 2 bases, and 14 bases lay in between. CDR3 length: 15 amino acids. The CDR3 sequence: CASSKHSDFTDTQYF. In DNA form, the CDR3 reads TGTGCCAGCAGTAAGCACTCCGACTTCACAGATACGCAGTATTTT.

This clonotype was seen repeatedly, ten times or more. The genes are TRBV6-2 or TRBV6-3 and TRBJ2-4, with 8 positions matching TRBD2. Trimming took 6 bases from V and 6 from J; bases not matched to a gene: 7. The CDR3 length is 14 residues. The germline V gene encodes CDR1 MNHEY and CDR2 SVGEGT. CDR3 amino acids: CASRLSGTGNIQYF. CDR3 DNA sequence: TGTGCCAGCAGACTTAGCGGGACGGGAAACATTCAGTACTTC.

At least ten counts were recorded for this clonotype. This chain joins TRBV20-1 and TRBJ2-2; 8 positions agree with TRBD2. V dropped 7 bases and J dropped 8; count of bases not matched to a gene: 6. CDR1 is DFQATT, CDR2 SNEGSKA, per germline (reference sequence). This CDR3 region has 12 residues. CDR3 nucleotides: TGCAGTGTTCCGGGGGGGCCGGGGGAGCTGTTTTTT. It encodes CSVPGGPGELFF.

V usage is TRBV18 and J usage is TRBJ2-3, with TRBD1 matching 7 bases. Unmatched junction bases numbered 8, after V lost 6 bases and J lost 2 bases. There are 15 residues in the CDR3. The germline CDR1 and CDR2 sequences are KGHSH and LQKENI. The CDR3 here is CASSLSQGYTDTQYF. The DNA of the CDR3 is TGTGCCAGCTCTCTCTCACAGGGGTACACAGATACGCAGTATTTT.

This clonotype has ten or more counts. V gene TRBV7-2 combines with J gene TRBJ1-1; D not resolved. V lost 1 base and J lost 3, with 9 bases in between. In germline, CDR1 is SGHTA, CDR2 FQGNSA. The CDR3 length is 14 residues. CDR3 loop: CASSLGASYTEAFF. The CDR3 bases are TGTGCCAGCAGCTTAGGGGCATCATACACTGAAGCTTTCTTT.

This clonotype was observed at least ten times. This chain's CDR3 is CASSPGPQGDGYTF. CDR3 sequence (DNA): TGTGCCAGCAGCCCCGGACCCCAAGGGGATGGCTACACCTTC. The chain employs TRBV9 and TRBJ1-2, with D possibly matching TRBD1 (5 bases). Per germline, CDR1 SGDLS and CDR2 YYNGEE. This CDR3 has 14 residues. Trimming took off 4 bases at V and 6 bases at J, with 16 bases between the two ends.

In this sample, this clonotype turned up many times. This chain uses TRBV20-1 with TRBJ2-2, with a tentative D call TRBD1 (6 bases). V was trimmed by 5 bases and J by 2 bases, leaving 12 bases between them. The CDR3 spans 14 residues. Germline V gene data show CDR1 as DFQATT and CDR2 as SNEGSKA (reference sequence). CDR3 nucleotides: TGCAGTGCTCCTCCGGGACACAACACCGGGGAGCTGTTTTTT. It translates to CSAPPGHNTGELFF.

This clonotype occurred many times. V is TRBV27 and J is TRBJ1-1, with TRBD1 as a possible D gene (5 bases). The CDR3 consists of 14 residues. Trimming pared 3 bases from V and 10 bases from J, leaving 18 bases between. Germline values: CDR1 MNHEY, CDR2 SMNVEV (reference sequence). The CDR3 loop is CASSLGGKDRVAFF. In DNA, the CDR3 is TGTGCCAGCAGTTTGGGGGGTAAAGACCGGGTAGCTTTCTTT.

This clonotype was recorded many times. The CDR3 loop reads CASSSGQVSNQPQHF. The CDR3 DNA reads TGTGCCAGCAGCAGTGGACAGGTTAGCAATCAGCCCCAGCATTTT. V gene TRBV5-8 combines with J gene TRBJ1-5; 7 bases fit TRBD1. The junction had 4 bases not matched to a gene; V was cut back by 4 bases and J by 0 bases. The CDR3 is 15 amino acids. Germline values: CDR1 SGHTS, CDR2 YDEGEE.

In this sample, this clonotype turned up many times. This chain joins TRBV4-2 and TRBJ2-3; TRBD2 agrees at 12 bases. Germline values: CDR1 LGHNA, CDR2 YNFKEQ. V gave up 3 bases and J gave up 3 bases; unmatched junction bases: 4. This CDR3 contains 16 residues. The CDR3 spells CASSHSGLAGTDTQYF. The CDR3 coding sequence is TGTGCCAGCAGCCACTCCGGACTAGCGGGAACAGATACGCAGTATTTT.

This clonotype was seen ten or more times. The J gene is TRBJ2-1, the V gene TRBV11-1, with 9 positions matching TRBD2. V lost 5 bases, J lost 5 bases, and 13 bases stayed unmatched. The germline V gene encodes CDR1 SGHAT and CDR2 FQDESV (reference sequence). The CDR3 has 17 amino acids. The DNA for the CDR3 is TGTGCCAGCAGCCCGTCGTTCACGGCGGGAGGGAACAATGAGCAGTTCTTC. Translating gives CASSPSFTAGGNNEQFF.

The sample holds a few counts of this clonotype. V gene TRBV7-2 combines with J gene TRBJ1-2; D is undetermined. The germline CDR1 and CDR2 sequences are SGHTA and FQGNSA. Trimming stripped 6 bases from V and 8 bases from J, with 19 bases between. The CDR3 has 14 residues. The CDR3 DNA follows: TGTGCCAGCAGGGAAGCCGGCAGCTACGGGGGCTACACCTTC. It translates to CASREAGSYGGYTF.

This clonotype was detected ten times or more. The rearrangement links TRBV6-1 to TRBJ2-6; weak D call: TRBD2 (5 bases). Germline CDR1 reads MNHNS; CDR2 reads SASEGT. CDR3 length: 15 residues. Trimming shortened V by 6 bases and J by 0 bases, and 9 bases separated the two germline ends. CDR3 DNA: TGTGCCAGCAGGCGGGCCAACTCTGGGGCCAACGTCCTGACTTTC. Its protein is CASRRANSGANVLTF.

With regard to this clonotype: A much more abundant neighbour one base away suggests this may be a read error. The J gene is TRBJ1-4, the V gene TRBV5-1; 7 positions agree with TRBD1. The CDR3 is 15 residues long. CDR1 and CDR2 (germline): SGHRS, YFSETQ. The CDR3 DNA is TGCGCCAGCAGCTTAACAGGGGAGTCTAATGGAAAACTGTTTTTT. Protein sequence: CASSLTGESNGKLFF.

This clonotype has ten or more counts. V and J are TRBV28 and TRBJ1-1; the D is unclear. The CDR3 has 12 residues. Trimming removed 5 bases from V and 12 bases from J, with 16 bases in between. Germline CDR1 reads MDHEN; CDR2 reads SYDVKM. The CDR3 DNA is TGTGCCAGCAGTCGCCCGTCTCTGGAAACTTTCTTT. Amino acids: CASSRPSLETFF.

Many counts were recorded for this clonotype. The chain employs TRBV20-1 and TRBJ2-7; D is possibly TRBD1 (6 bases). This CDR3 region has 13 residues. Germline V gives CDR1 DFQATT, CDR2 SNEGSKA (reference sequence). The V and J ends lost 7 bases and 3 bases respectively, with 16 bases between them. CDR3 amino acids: CSGTRDTYYEQYF. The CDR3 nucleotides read TGCAGTGGAACCCGGGACACCTACTACGAGCAGTACTTC.

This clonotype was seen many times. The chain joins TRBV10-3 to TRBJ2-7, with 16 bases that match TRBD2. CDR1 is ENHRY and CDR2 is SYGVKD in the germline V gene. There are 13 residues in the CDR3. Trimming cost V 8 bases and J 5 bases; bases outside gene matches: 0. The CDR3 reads CAIGTSGGDEQYF. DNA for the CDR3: TGTGCCATCGGGACTAGCGGGGGGGACGAGCAGTACTTC.

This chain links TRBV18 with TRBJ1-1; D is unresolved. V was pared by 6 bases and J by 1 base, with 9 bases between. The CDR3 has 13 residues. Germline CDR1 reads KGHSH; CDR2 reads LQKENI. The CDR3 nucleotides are TGTGCCAGCTCCCGTGCCGAGAACACTGAAGCTTTCTTT. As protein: CASSRAENTEAFF.

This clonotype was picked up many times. CDR3: CASSFDSQETQYF. DNA for the CDR3: TGTGCCAGCAGTTTTGACAGCCAAGAGACCCAGTACTTC. V is TRBV28 and J is TRBJ2-5; D might be TRBD1 (5 bases). The CDR3 is made up of 13 amino acids. With 3 bases removed from V and 1 base from J, the gap between germline ends came to 6 bases. Germline-derived CDR1 and CDR2 are MDHEN and SYDVKM. Complete variable domain (other parts from reference TRBV28 and TRBJ2-5): DVKVTQSSRYLVKRTGEKVFLECVQDMDHENMFWYRQDPGLGLRLIYFSYDVKMKEKGDIPEGYSVSREKKERFSLILESASTNQTSMYLCASSFDSQETQYFGPGTRLLVL.